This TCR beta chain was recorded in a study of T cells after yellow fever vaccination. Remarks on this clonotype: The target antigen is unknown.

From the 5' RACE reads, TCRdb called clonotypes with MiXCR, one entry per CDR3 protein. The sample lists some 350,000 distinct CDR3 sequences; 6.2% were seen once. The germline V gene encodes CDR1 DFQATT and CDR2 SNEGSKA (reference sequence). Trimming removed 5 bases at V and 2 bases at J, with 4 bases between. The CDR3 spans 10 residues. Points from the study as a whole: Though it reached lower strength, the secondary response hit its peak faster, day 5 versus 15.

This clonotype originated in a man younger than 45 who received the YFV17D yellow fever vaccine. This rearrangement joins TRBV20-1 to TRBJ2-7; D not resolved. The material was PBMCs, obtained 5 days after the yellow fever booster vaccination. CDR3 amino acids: CSAGTYEQYF. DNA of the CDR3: TGCAGTGCTGGCACCTACGAGCAGTACTTC.